One sample yielded the 24 T cell receptor beta chains listed below, sequenced in a study of T-cell memory formation after mild COVID-19 (dated by TCRdb to the early 2020s). Library generation was performed with 5' RACE. Sequencing instrument: Illumina NovaSeq 6000. TCRdb trimmed the raw reads at Q25, called clones with MiXCR and kept productive beta chains. Each CDR3 protein appears once, grouped with its most common genes and DNA. The sample yields around 300,000 distinct CDR3 sequences; approximately 8% were counted once. Clones ranked in the top ten supply approximately 23% of the sample. The sample was PBMCs or a T cell subset sorted from them (not recorded which). The receptors shown here come from a man between 18 and 29 years old who had mild COVID-19 (a few samples of this study predate the infection). The sample titles of this study are shuffled in the database, so cell type and time point are left out; the donor was told from shared clones.

This chain links TRBV6-6 with TRBJ1-2; no reliable D call. The CDR3 extends over 13 amino acids. Germline CDR1 MNHNY, CDR2 SVGAGI (reference sequence). V was trimmed by 5 bases and J by 8 bases, leaving 15 bases between them. DNA of the CDR3: TGTGCCAGCAGTGATCGGGGATCGGAGGGCTACACCTTC. Amino acids: CASSDRGSEGYTF.

The chain employs TRBV6-2 or TRBV6-3 and TRBJ1-6; D call uncertain. V gave up 6 bases and J gave up 7 bases, with 4 bases separating them. The CDR3 runs to 11 residues. Germline assignment: CDR1 MNHEY and CDR2 SVGEGT. The CDR3 region has the DNA TGTGCCAGCAGGCTGAATTCACCCCTCCACTTT. Its translation is CASRLNSPLHF.

This chain uses TRBV11-2 with TRBJ2-7, with D maybe TRBD2 (5 bases). Germline V lookup: CDR1 SGHAT, CDR2 FQNNGV. The CDR3 runs to 13 residues. CDR3 DNA: TGTACCAGCAGCTTAGGGCCTAGCTCCGAGCAGTACGTC. It translates to CTSSLGPSSEQYV.

This clonotype was seen repeatedly, ten times or more. The rearrangement uses TRBV5-1 and TRBJ2-2; 9 bases agree with TRBD2. V shed 4 bases, J shed 0 bases, and the junction held 4 bases outside the gene matches. The V gene's germline CDR1 is SGHRS and CDR2 YFSETQ. The length of the CDR3 is 16 residues. In DNA form, the CDR3 reads TGCGCCAGCAGCATTAGCGGGGGCCCGAACACCGGGGAGCTGTTTTTT. The encoded protein is CASSISGGPNTGELFF.

This clonotype showed up many times. This sequence joins TRBV12-3 or TRBV12-4 and TRBJ2-7; 9 positions agree with TRBD1. The CDR3 is 14 residues long. The junction had 6 bases not matched to a gene; V was cut back by 5 bases and J by 4 bases. The DNA for the CDR3 is TGTGCCAGCAGTGCCGGGACAGGGCTTTACGAGCAGTACTTC. Protein product: CASSAGTGLYEQYF.

V and J are TRBV7-2 and TRBJ1-5; D might be TRBD1 (5 bases). CDR3 size: 15 residues. Germline-derived CDR1 and CDR2 are SGHTA and FQGNSA. V was cut by 4 bases and J by 7 bases, with 17 bases left in between. This chain's CDR3 is CASSSGTLVIQPQHF. DNA for the CDR3: TGTGCCAGCAGCTCCGGGACCTTGGTGATACAGCCCCAGCATTTT.

The chain links TRBV20-1 to TRBJ1-2; 7 nucleotides line up with TRBD1. Germline lookup yields CDR1 DFQATT and CDR2 SNEGSKA (reference sequence). Unmatched junction bases numbered 7, after V lost 6 bases and J lost 3 bases. This CDR3 region has 13 residues. In DNA form, the CDR3 reads TGCAGTGCGTGGGGACAGACCGACTATGGCTACACCTTC. This gives the protein CSAWGQTDYGYTF.

This clonotype came up a few times. V is TRBV6-5 and J is TRBJ1-2, with a weak D call TRBD1 (6 bases). This CDR3 is built from 12 residues. Germline loops: CDR1 MNHEY, CDR2 SVGAGI. The V end lost 8 bases, the J end lost 4 bases, and 11 bases lay between the germline ends. CDR3 in DNA: TGTGCCAGCGGGCAGGGGCCCTATGGCTACACCTTC. This sequence encodes CASGQGPYGYTF.

With regard to this clonotype: The germline gene is not matched at one end of the junction; a read error may be the cause. The CDR3, as DNA: TGCAGTGCTAGAGAGGGGGCAGTGCACTTC. Amino acids: CSAREGAVHF. The chain is built from TRBV20-1 and TRBJ1-2; D perhaps matches TRBD1 (6 bases). The germline CDR1 and CDR2 sequences are DFQATT and SNEGSKA (reference sequence). There are 10 residues in the CDR3.

This clonotype was seen more than once but under ten times. The chain combines TRBV11-2 with TRBJ2-5; D may be TRBD1 (5 bases). Germline CDR1 SGHAT, CDR2 FQNNGV. The CDR3 totals 16 residues. With 4 bases removed from V and 5 bases from J, the gap between germline ends came to 20 bases. CDR3 residues: CASSSTTAPAYETQYF. DNA for the CDR3: TGTGCCAGCAGCTCGACGACAGCCCCGGCCTACGAGACCCAGTACTTC.

There are a few counts of this clonotype. The chain carries TRBV5-1 and TRBJ2-5, with D possibly being TRBD2 (6 bases). CDR1 and CDR2 (germline): SGHRS, YFSETQ. CDR3 length equals 15 residues. The V end lost 3 bases, the J end lost 4 bases, and 16 bases lay between the germline ends. In DNA form, the CDR3 reads TGCGCCAGCAGCTCTGGTGGCGGGGCTGTAGAGACCCAGTACTTC. The encoded protein is CASSSGGGAVETQYF.

This clonotype was observed at least ten times. The V call is TRBV9, the J call TRBJ2-2; D might be TRBD1 (5 bases). This CDR3 contains 14 residues. Per the germline V gene, CDR1 is SGDLS and CDR2 is YYNGEE. The V end lost 4 bases, the J end lost 7 bases, and 14 bases lay between the germline ends. For the CDR3, the DNA is TGTGCCAGCAGCCAGGGCAGGGTTCACGGGGAGCTGTTTTTT. Its protein is CASSQGRVHGELFF.

The V call is TRBV13, the J call TRBJ2-1; D is unclear. Germline-derived CDR1 and CDR2 are PRHDT and FYEKMQ (reference sequence). This CDR3 has 13 residues. Trimming took 3 bases from V and 4 from J, leaving 7 bases between them. CDR3 sequence (DNA): TGTGCCAGCAGCTTTCTCGCGTACAATGAGCAGTTCTTC. Encoded protein: CASSFLAYNEQFF.

Ten or more counts support this clonotype. The V call is TRBV4-2, the J call TRBJ2-3, with 8 positions matching TRBD2. V dropped 0 bases and J dropped 4; count of bases not matched to a gene: 6. The CDR3 is made up of 16 amino acids. CDR1 is LGHNA, CDR2 YNFKEQ, per germline. CDR3 amino acids: CASSQDQGLGADTQYF. The CDR3 region has the DNA TGTGCCAGCAGCCAAGATCAGGGACTAGGCGCAGATACGCAGTATTTT.

V gene TRBV6-4 combines with J gene TRBJ1-6, with a possible D match to TRBD1 (5 bases). Germline V gene data show CDR1 as MRHNA and CDR2 as SNTAGT. The V gene lost 0 bases and the J gene lost 13 bases, with 19 bases spanning the gap. This CDR3 has 16 amino acids. CDR3 amino acids: CASSDSSGTVRRPLHF. CDR3 sequence (DNA): TGTGCCAGCAGTGACTCGTCGGGGACGGTGAGGCGCCCCCTCCACTTT.

This clonotype occurred a few times. J is TRBJ1-5 and V is TRBV5-1; tentative D call: TRBD1 (5 bases). Germline values: CDR1 SGHRS, CDR2 YFSETQ. The CDR3 contains 14 residues. Trimming removed 0 bases at V and 7 bases at J, with 11 bases between. CDR3 region: CASSLAGSGQPQHF. CDR3 nucleotides: TGCGCCAGCAGCTTGGCAGGGTCTGGCCAGCCCCAGCATTTT.

This clonotype was found many times. The chain joins TRBV6-5 to TRBJ2-1, with D perhaps TRBD1 or TRBD2 (5 bases each). In germline, CDR1 is MNHEY, CDR2 SVGAGI. With 7 bases removed from V and 0 bases from J, the gap between germline ends came to 13 bases. This CDR3 has 15 amino acids. The CDR3 DNA follows: TGTGCCAGCAACCCGGGACGGCGCTCCTACAATGAGCAGTTCTTC. Translation gives CASNPGRRSYNEQFF.

The chain links TRBV20-1 to TRBJ1-2; perhaps TRBD1 as D (6 bases). Germline V gene data show CDR1 as DFQATT and CDR2 as SNEGSKA (reference sequence). The CDR3 length is 14 residues. The germline V and J ends were trimmed by 0 bases and 8 bases, with 16 bases remaining between them. CDR3 sequence reads: CSARDRQGLVGYTF. CDR3 coding DNA: TGCAGTGCTAGAGATCGGCAGGGGCTGGTAGGCTACACCTTC.

The chain is built from TRBV15 and TRBJ1-4, with D unresolved. CDR3 length: 14 amino acids. The germline V gene encodes CDR1 LNHNV and CDR2 YYDKDF (reference sequence). Trimming took 2 bases from V and 3 from J, leaving 7 bases between them. For the CDR3, the DNA is TGTGCCACCAGCAGACACCTGGCTAATGAAAAACTGTTTTTT. This codes for CATSRHLANEKLFF.

This clonotype occurred a few times. The chain recombines TRBV4-2 with TRBJ2-1; D gene unclear. CDR3 length: 13 amino acids. CDR1 is LGHNA and CDR2 is YNFKEQ in the germline V gene. V dropped 0 bases and J dropped 9 bases, with 9 bases sitting between them. The CDR3 DNA sequence: TGTGCCAGCAGCCAAGAACTTACTCGTGAGCAGTTCTTC. This sequence encodes CASSQELTREQFF.

This clonotype was counted at least ten times. The V gene is TRBV12-3 or TRBV12-4, the J gene TRBJ2-1; 10 positions match TRBD2. The CDR3 sequence is 16 residues long. Trimming took 5 bases from V and 10 from J; bases not matched to a gene: 14. DNA of the CDR3: TGTGCCAGCAGTCCATTCGGGAGCGGGGGGGCGCAGGAGCAGTTCTTC. It specifies CASSPFGSGGAQEQFF.

This chain connects TRBV27 to TRBJ2-1; 12 bases fit TRBD2. V was pared by 5 bases and J by 7 bases, with 18 bases of the junction left unmatched. This CDR3 spans 19 amino acids. In germline, CDR1 is MNHEY, CDR2 SMNVEV (reference sequence). The CDR3 DNA reads TGTGCCAGCAGTCACCTTACGTCTAGCGGGGGGGCTTATGAGAATGAGCAGTTCTTC. It specifies CASSHLTSSGGAYENEQFF.

This clonotype was detected many times. CDR3 in amino acids: CASTLGGTGQPQHF. The CDR3 bases are TGTGCCAGCACCCTGGGGGGTACGGGTCAGCCCCAGCATTTT. The V call is TRBV7-2, the J call TRBJ1-5; D possibly corresponds to TRBD1 (5 bases). CDR1 is SGHTA and CDR2 is FQGNSA in the germline V gene. Trimming left V 7 bases short and J 6 bases short, with 16 bases between. The CDR3 covers 14 residues.

The rearrangement uses TRBV20-1 and TRBJ1-3, with D possibly matching TRBD1 (5 bases). The CDR3 covers 13 residues. V lost 1 base and J lost 4, with 8 bases in between. Germline V CDR1 and CDR2: DFQATT, SNEGSKA (reference sequence). CDR3 amino acids: CSARGGSGNTIYF. CDR3 nucleotide sequence: TGCAGTGCTAGAGGGGGCTCCGGAAACACCATATATTTT.